These 26 T cell receptor beta chains came from one sample sequenced in a study of naive and memory T cell subsets. An equimolar mix of two oligonucleotides served as the beta constant-region primer for TRBC1 and TRBC2. TCRdb reanalysed the UMI-ligation and nested PCR reads using MiXCR and keeps one entry per CDR3 protein. This table holds 120,000 to 150,000 distinct CDR3 sequences, about a sixth found once. The sequencing input was naive CD4+ T cells from blood. The source is a human donor in good health.

The chain recombines TRBV6-2 or TRBV6-3 with TRBJ2-5; D gene uncertain. The CDR3 loop spans 12 amino acids. Germline CDR1 reads MNHEY; CDR2 reads SVGEGT. The V end lost 8 bases, the J end lost 2 bases, and 9 bases lay between the germline ends. CDR3 nucleotide sequence: TGTGCCAGCCGACACAATCAAGAGACCCAGTACTTC. Protein: CASRHNQETQYF.

The chain combines TRBV4-1 with TRBJ1-2; D is unclear. The germline V gene encodes CDR1 MGHRA and CDR2 YSYEKL. The CDR3 runs to 17 residues. V was shortened by 3 bases and J by 1 base, with 18 bases between the two germline ends. CDR3 protein: CASSHPEGTTINYGYTF. The CDR3 DNA reads as TGCGCCAGCAGCCACCCCGAGGGCACTACTATTAACTATGGCTACACCTTC.

This chain uses TRBV6-5 with TRBJ2-2, with 7 bases fitting TRBD1. Germline V gene data show CDR1 as MNHEY and CDR2 as SVGAGI. With V trimmed by 6 bases and J by 4 bases, 8 bases remained unmatched. The CDR3 is 15 residues long. The CDR3 DNA sequence: TGTGCCAGCAGAATTCACAGGGGTACCACCGGGGAGCTGTTTTTT. As protein: CASRIHRGTTGELFF.

The sample holds a few counts of this clonotype. The J gene is TRBJ2-1, the V gene TRBV12-3 or TRBV12-4; D not resolved. V gave up 3 bases and J gave up 4 bases, with 7 bases separating them. This CDR3 contains 13 residues. CDR3: CASSLQVYNEQFF. The CDR3 DNA follows: TGTGCCAGCAGTTTGCAGGTTTACAATGAGCAGTTCTTC.

This clonotype was counted only a few times. This chain uses TRBV6-5 with TRBJ2-5, with D possibly being TRBD1 (6 bases). Per germline, CDR1 MNHEY and CDR2 SVGAGI. The CDR3 loop spans 13 amino acids. Trimming left V 6 bases short and J 5 bases short, with 13 bases between. The CDR3: CASSRSRGETQYF. The DNA for the CDR3 is TGTGCCAGCAGCAGGTCTAGGGGGGAGACCCAGTACTTC.

The chain recombines TRBV5-5 with TRBJ2-5; TRBD2 agrees at 10 bases. The J segment lost 3 bases and the V segment lost 4 bases, leaving 3 bases of the junction unmatched. This CDR3 has 14 residues. From germline, CDR1 is SGHKS and CDR2 YYEKEE (reference sequence). CDR3 protein: CASSRGLAEETQYF. The CDR3 region has the DNA TGTGCCAGCAGCCGAGGACTAGCGGAAGAGACCCAGTACTTC.

This chain links TRBV6-5 with TRBJ2-3; no reliable D call. Deletions cut 4 bases from V and 4 bases from J, with 6 bases between. Germline loops: CDR1 MNHEY, CDR2 SVGAGI. The CDR3 runs 12 residues. In DNA form, the CDR3 reads TGTGCCAGCAGTTCCCCCGCAGATACGCAGTATTTT. Translating gives CASSSPADTQYF.

The gene calls are TRBV5-4 and TRBJ2-3; D gene ambiguous. There are 16 residues in the CDR3. Per germline, CDR1 SGHNT and CDR2 YYREEE (reference sequence). V was clipped by 0 bases and J by 1 base, with 12 bases between them. In nucleotides, the CDR3 is TGTGCCAGCAGCTTGGCCGCCCCTGTGGGCACAGATACGCAGTATTTT. As protein: CASSLAAPVGTDTQYF.

In its sample, this clonotype was seen a few times. As DNA, the CDR3 is TGCAGTGCTACCCCCCCCCGTAGCACAGATACGCAGTATTTT. Protein: CSATPPRSTDTQYF. The chain joins TRBV20-1 to TRBJ2-3; D ambiguous. The CDR3 covers 14 residues. Per germline, CDR1 DFQATT and CDR2 SNEGSKA (reference sequence). Trimming left V 4 bases short and J 0 bases short, with 11 bases between.

The rearrangement joins TRBV29-1 to TRBJ2-4; possible D gene TRBD2, 5 bases. The CDR3 contains 12 residues. V was shortened by 3 bases and J by 8 bases, with 11 bases between the two germline ends. The V gene's germline CDR1 is SQVTM and CDR2 ANQGSEA. The CDR3 region has the DNA TGCAGCGTTGATCCGGGGATGGACATTCAGTACTTC. Translating it yields CSVDPGMDIQYF. Full variable domain (remainder filled in from reference TRBV29-1 and TRBJ2-4): SAVISQKPSRDICQRGTSLTIQCQVDSQVTMMFWYRQQPGQSLTLIATANQGSEATYESGFVIDKFPISRPNLTFSTLTVSNMSPEDSSIYLCSVDPGMDIQYFGAGTRLSVL.

This clonotype was seen at least ten times. The chain uses TRBV7-2 and TRBJ2-1, with 13 bases lining up with TRBD2. The CDR3 runs 16 residues. Germline CDR1 reads SGHTA; CDR2 reads FQGNSA. The ends lost 4 bases at V and 3 bases at J; junction bases unmatched: 3. The CDR3 bases are TGTGCCAGCAGCTGGACTAGCGGGAGCAGCTACAATGAGCAGTTCTTC. Its protein is CASSWTSGSSYNEQFF.

This clonotype was seen a few times. This chain links TRBV9 with TRBJ2-2, with 7 bases that match TRBD1. Looked up from germline, CDR1 is SGDLS and CDR2 is YYNGEE. V lost 2 bases to trimming and J lost 0 bases; unmatched junction nucleotides: 16. CDR3 length: 20 residues. CDR3 in amino acids: CASSVIPGQKKKSNTGELFF. The CDR3 DNA is TGTGCCAGCAGCGTCATACCGGGACAGAAAAAAAAATCGAACACCGGGGAGCTGTTTTTT.

This chain's CDR3 is CASSVGTGELFF. CDR3 DNA sequence: TGTGCCAGCAGTGTGGGAACCGGGGAGCTGTTTTTT. V usage is TRBV2 and J usage is TRBJ2-2, with unresolved D. Germline V gene lookup returns CDR1 SNHLY and CDR2 FYNNEI. The CDR3 sequence is 12 residues long. V was cut by 4 bases and J by 5 bases, with 5 bases left in between. Filled out from reference TRBV2 and TRBJ2-2, the complete variable domain reads EPEVTQTPSHQVTQMGQEVILRCVPISNHLYFYWYRQILGQKVEFLVSFYNNEISEKSEIFDDQFSVERPDGSNFTLKIRSTKLEDSAMYFCASSVGTGELFFGEGSRLTVL.

As regards this clonotype: The junction differs from germline at one of its ends, possibly a read error. The chain employs TRBV5-1 and TRBJ1-4, with 7 bases identical to TRBD1. This CDR3 is built from 14 residues. Germline-derived CDR1 and CDR2 are SGHRS and YFSETQ. The CDR3, as DNA: TGCCCCAGCAGCTTGGAAGGGGGCGAGGAAAAACTGTTTTTT. Translated, it gives CPSSLEGGEEKLFF. The full variable domain, in which reference TRBV5-1 and TRBJ1-4 provide the parts outside the CDR3, is KAGVTQTPRYLIKTRGQQVTLSCSPISGHRSVSWYQQTPGQGLQFLFEYFSETQRNKGNFPGRFSGRQFSNSRSEMNVSTLELGDSALYLCPSSLEGGEEKLFFGSGTQLSVL.

This clonotype was picked up a small number of times. The V call is TRBV28, the J call TRBJ1-5; D remains unclear. V lost 3 bases to trimming and J lost 0 bases, with 6 bases between them. From germline, CDR1 is MDHEN and CDR2 SYDVKM. The CDR3 has 14 amino acids. CDR3 amino acids: CASSLPNSNQPQHF. The CDR3 DNA reads as TGTGCCAGCAGTTTGCCAAATAGCAATCAGCCCCAGCATTTT.

The chain links TRBV5-1 to TRBJ2-5, with TRBD2 identical over 8 bases. CDR1 SGHRS and CDR2 YFSETQ come from the germline V gene. CDR3 length: 15 residues. The V segment lost 0 bases and the J segment 2 bases; nucleotides outside the gene matches: 3. The CDR3 nucleotides are TGCGCCAGCAGCTTGGCAAGCGGGGGACAAGAGACCCAGTACTTC. Protein: CASSLASGGQETQYF. Full variable domain (outside the CDR3, taken from reference TRBV5-1 and TRBJ2-5): KAGVTQTPRYLIKTRGQQVTLSCSPISGHRSVSWYQQTPGQGLQFLFEYFSETQRNKGNFPGRFSGRQFSNSRSEMNVSTLELGDSALYLCASSLASGGQETQYFGPGTRLLVL.

The rearrangement uses TRBV20-1 and TRBJ1-5; 9 bases agree with TRBD1. Germline assignment: CDR1 DFQATT and CDR2 SNEGSKA (reference sequence). CDR3 length: 12 residues. V shed 5 bases, J shed 4 bases, and the junction held 0 bases outside the gene matches. The DNA of the CDR3 is TGCAGTGCTGGACAGGGGAATCAGCCCCAGCATTTT. Residues: CSAGQGNQPQHF.

The chain links TRBV12-3 or TRBV12-4 to TRBJ2-2, with D tentatively TRBD2 (5 bases). Trimming took 6 bases from V and 6 from J, leaving 23 bases between them. The CDR3 length is 17 residues. The CDR3 loop is CASRFWADLAASGELFF. The CDR3 nucleotides are TGTGCCAGCAGATTTTGGGCGGACCTAGCCGCCTCCGGGGAGCTGTTTTTT.

The chain joins TRBV28 to TRBJ2-1, with TRBD2 identical over 9 bases. V was clipped by 3 bases and J by 4 bases; unmatched bases: 10. This CDR3 comprises 17 residues. Germline lookup yields CDR1 MDHEN and CDR2 SYDVKM. The CDR3 here is CASSFPTAGGEYNEQFF. Here the CDR3 DNA reads TGTGCCAGCAGTTTTCCTACGGCGGGAGGGGAATACAATGAGCAGTTCTTC.

V is TRBV9 and J is TRBJ2-2; possibly TRBD2 for D (6 bases). The CDR3 consists of 15 residues. Germline CDR1 reads SGDLS; CDR2 reads YYNGEE. Trimming took off 0 bases at V and 1 base at J, with 7 bases between the two ends. The DNA of the CDR3 is TGTGCCAGCAGCGTAGGCGGGGAGAACACCGGGGAGCTGTTTTTT. Amino acid sequence: CASSVGGENTGELFF.

Ten or more counts support this clonotype. The chain is built from TRBV20-1 and TRBJ2-3, with D possibly matching TRBD1 (5 bases). Trimming cost V 0 bases and J 0 bases, with 22 bases left between them. The length of the CDR3 is 19 residues. Germline CDR1 and CDR2: DFQATT and SNEGSKA (reference sequence). CDR3 protein: CSARDLVDSRLNSTDTQYF. The CDR3 DNA reads TGCAGTGCTAGAGATCTCGTAGACAGCCGGTTGAATAGCACAGATACGCAGTATTTT.

J is TRBJ2-1 and V is TRBV28, with TRBD2 identical over 8 bases. From germline, CDR1 is MDHEN and CDR2 SYDVKM. The ends lost 1 base at V and 0 bases at J; junction bases unmatched: 5. The CDR3 is made up of 17 amino acids. CDR3 DNA sequence: TGTGCCAGCAGTTTATCCCTAGCGGGCAACTCCTACAATGAGCAGTTCTTC. Translating it yields CASSLSLAGNSYNEQFF.

The rearrangement links TRBV24-1 to TRBJ2-2, with 7 bases fitting TRBD1. The CDR3 length is 17 residues. Germline CDR1 reads KGHDR; CDR2 reads SFDVKD. J lost 6 bases, V lost 2 bases, and 11 bases had no gene match. The CDR3 here is CATSDSPRGGWAGELFF. CDR3 bases: TGTGCCACCAGTGATTCGCCGCGAGGGGGCTGGGCCGGGGAGCTGTTTTTT.

This clonotype was detected a few times. The chain employs TRBV28 and TRBJ1-4; 7 bases match TRBD1. CDR3 length equals 14 residues. V lost 4 bases, J lost 6 bases, and 5 bases stayed unmatched. Germline assignment: CDR1 MDHEN and CDR2 SYDVKM. The DNA of the CDR3 is TGTGCCAGCAGTTCGGCTGACAGGGATGAAAAACTGTTTTTT. Amino acids: CASSSADRDEKLFF.

This clonotype turned up a few times. The CDR3 is CASSGPGSPWDTGELFF. The CDR3 DNA is TGTGCCAGCAGCGGCCCTGGTTCGCCGTGGGACACCGGGGAGCTGTTTTTT. This chain connects TRBV9 to TRBJ2-2, with no clear D. The CDR3 has 17 amino acids. CDR1 is SGDLS, CDR2 YYNGEE, per germline. V was trimmed by 3 bases and J by 3 bases, leaving 18 bases between them.

This clonotype was recorded a few times. The chain links TRBV28 to TRBJ2-3; 7 nucleotides agree with TRBD1. Germline V lookup: CDR1 MDHEN, CDR2 SYDVKM. J lost 1 base, V lost 5 bases, and 6 bases had no gene match. This CDR3 spans 15 amino acids. CDR3 residues: CASSPSGQGTDTQYF. The CDR3 bases are TGTGCCAGCAGTCCCTCTGGACAGGGCACAGATACGCAGTATTTT.